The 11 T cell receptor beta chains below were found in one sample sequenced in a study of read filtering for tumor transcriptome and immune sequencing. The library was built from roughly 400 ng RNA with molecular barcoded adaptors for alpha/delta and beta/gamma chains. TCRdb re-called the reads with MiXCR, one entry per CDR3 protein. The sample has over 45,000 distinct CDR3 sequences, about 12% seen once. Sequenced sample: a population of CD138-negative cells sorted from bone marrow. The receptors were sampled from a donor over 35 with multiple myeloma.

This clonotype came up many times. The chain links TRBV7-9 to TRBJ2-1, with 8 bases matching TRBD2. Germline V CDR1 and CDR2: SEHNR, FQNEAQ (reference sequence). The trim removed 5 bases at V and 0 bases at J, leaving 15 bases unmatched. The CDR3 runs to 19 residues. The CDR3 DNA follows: TGTGCCAGCAGCCTTGGGCGGGTAGCGGGAACTTTCTCCTACAATGAGCAGTTCTTC. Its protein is CASSLGRVAGTFSYNEQFF. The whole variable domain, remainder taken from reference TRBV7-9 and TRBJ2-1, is DTGVSQNPRHKITKRGQNVTFRCDPISEHNRLYWYRQTLGQGPEFLTYFQNEAQLEKSRLLSDRFSAERPKGSFSTLEIQRTEQGDSAMYLCASSLGRVAGTFSYNEQFFGPGTRLTVL.

CDR3 protein: CASSLAPGTPKQYF. The CDR3 DNA follows: TGTGCCAGCAGCTTAGCTCCCGGGACTCCAAAGCAGTACTTC. The chain carries TRBV7-9 and TRBJ2-7; the D gene is possibly TRBD2 (6 bases). The CDR3 length is 14 residues. The germline V gene encodes CDR1 SEHNR and CDR2 FQNEAQ (reference sequence). The V gene lost 0 bases and the J gene lost 8 bases, with 14 bases spanning the gap.

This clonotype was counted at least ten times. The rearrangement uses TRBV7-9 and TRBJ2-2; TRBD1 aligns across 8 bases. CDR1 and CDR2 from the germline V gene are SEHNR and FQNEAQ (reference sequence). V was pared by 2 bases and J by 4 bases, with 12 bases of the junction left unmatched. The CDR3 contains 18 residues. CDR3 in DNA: TGTGCCAGCAGCTTACTCCCCGGACAGGGCGGGACCACCGGGGAGCTGTTTTTT. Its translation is CASSLLPGQGGTTGELFF.

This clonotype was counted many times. The CDR3 DNA follows: TGTGCCAGCCGGGTTCTCGCCACTCAGCCCCAGCATTTT. This translates into CASRVLATQPQHF. This chain links TRBV6-2 or TRBV6-3 with TRBJ1-5, with D hard to call. The CDR3 sequence is 13 residues long. Per germline, CDR1 MNHEY and CDR2 SVGEGT. V was trimmed by 8 bases and J by 6 bases, leaving 14 bases between them.

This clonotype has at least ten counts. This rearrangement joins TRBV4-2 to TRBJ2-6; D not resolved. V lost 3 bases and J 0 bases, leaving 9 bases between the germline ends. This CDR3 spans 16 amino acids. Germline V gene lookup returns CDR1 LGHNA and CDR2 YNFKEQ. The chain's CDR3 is CASSQAGNSGANVLTF. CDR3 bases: TGTGCCAGCAGCCAGGCAGGAAACTCTGGGGCCAACGTCCTGACTTTC.

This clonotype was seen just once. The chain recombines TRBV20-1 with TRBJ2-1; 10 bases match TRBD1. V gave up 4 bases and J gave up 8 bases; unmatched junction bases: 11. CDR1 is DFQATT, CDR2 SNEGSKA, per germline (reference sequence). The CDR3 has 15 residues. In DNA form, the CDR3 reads TGCAGTGCTACCCACCGGACAGGGGGACGAGATGAGCAGTTCTTC. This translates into CSATHRTGGRDEQFF.

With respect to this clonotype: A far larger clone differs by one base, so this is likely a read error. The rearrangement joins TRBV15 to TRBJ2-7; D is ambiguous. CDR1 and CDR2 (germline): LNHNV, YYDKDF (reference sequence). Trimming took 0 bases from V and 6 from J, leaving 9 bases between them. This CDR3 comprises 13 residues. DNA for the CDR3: TGTGCCACCAGCAGAGAGGGGTCGCGCGAGCAGTACTTC. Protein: CATSREGSREQYF.

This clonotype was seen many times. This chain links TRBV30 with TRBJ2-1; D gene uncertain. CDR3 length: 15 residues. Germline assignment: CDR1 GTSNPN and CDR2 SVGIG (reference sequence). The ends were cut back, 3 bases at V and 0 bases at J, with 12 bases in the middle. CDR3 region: CAWSLGLSSYNEQFF. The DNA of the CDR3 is TGTGCCTGGAGCCTTGGGTTAAGCTCCTACAATGAGCAGTTCTTC.

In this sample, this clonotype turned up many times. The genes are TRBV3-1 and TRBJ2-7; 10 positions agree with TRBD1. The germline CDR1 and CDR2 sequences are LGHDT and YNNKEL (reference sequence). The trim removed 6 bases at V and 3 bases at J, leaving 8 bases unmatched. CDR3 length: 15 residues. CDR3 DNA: TGTGCCAGCAGTCGGAGGGACAGGGGAGGCTACGAGCAGTACTTC. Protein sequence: CASSRRDRGGYEQYF.

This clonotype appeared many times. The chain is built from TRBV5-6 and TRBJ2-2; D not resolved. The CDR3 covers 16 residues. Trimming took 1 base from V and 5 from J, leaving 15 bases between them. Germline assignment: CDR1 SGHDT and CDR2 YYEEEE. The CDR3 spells CASSLRVGSGTGELFF. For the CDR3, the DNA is TGTGCCAGCAGCTTGAGAGTGGGTTCGGGTACCGGGGAGCTGTTTTTT.

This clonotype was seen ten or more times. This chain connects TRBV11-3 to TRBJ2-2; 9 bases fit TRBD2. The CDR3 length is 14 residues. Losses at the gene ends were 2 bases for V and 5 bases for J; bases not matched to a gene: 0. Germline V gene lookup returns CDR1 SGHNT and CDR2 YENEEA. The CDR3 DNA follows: TGTGCCAGCAGCTTACTAGCGGGAACCGGGGAGCTGTTTTTT. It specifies CASSLLAGTGELFF.